This is a list of T cell receptor beta chains from one sample in a study. MiXCR, run by TCRdb on the RT-PCR reads, gives a single entry per CDR3 protein. The repertoire includes about 700,000 distinct CDR3 sequences, approximately 14% of them detected once, and 3.6% sits in the top ten. Sequencing was performed on memory CD4+ T cells from blood. The receptors derive from a female donor in good health, serving as a healthy control. CDR3s include the opening cysteine and the closing phenylalanine or tryptophan. Each record gives: V gene, clone size, CDR3 protein. Clone size is not always given. Where it is, it says once, few, many or a class for expanded clones.

v_call: TRBV28
clone_size: NA
cdr3_aa: CASSLPTGAQPQHF

v_call: TRBV20-1
clone_size: few
cdr3_aa: CSARDQSGVNTEAFF

v_call: TRBV7-2
clone_size: NA
cdr3_aa: CASSSSGWGDPGNTIYF

v_call: TRBV5-1
clone_size: NA
cdr3_aa: CASSLAGADSGNTIYF

v_call: TRBV15
clone_size: many
cdr3_aa: CATSSVNREGEQYF

v_call: TRBV6-6
clone_size: NA
cdr3_aa: CASRKDRSGTYEQYF

v_call: TRBV27
clone_size: NA
cdr3_aa: CASSAGTASNQPQHF

v_call: TRBV20-1
clone_size: NA
cdr3_aa: CSAATGQGLGYGYTF

v_call: TRBV20-1
clone_size: few
cdr3_aa: CSARADEGLGNTIYF

v_call: TRBV20-1
clone_size: NA
cdr3_aa: CSARRQGGEQYF

v_call: TRBV7-6
clone_size: few
cdr3_aa: CASSPLGAYEQYF

v_call: TRBV25-1
clone_size: many
cdr3_aa: CASSDQGDYGYTF

v_call: TRBV7-2
clone_size: NA
cdr3_aa: CASRSSGAFEQYF

v_call: TRBV7-8
clone_size: many
cdr3_aa: CASSSDRTYNEQFF

v_call: TRBV7-9
clone_size: NA
cdr3_aa: CASNQWGSGETQYF

v_call: TRBV12-3/TRBV12-4
clone_size: few
cdr3_aa: CASSLNRAEKLFF

v_call: TRBV5-1
clone_size: many
cdr3_aa: CASSLEGYSYEQYF

v_call: TRBV12-3/TRBV12-4
clone_size: NA
cdr3_aa: CASKSGGPNTGELFF

v_call: TRBV2
clone_size: few
cdr3_aa: CASRYTGETQYF

v_call: TRBV7-2
clone_size: many
cdr3_aa: CASSLLYGETQYF

v_call: TRBV20-1
clone_size: NA
cdr3_aa: CSANDRALNTGELFF

v_call: TRBV20-1
clone_size: many
cdr3_aa: CSATGHPSSYNEQFF

v_call: TRBV12-3/TRBV12-4
clone_size: few
cdr3_aa: CASSSPRTDNYEQYF

v_call: TRBV20-1
clone_size: NA
cdr3_aa: CSARESGGYGAFF

v_call: TRBV20-1
clone_size: many
cdr3_aa: CSARFGGLETQYF

v_call: TRBV10-1
clone_size: few
cdr3_aa: CASKMGQVTDTQYF